Listed below are T cell receptor beta chains from one sample, sequenced in a study of blood T cell repertoires in COVID-19. Some clones are missing from TCRdb's copy, which holds only in-frame ones; the method was immunoSEQ multiplex PCR. Among over 200,000 clones listed, about nine tenths were seen once. The source material was peripheral blood. These receptors originate from a man at least 80 years old with acute or convalescent COVID-19. Both conserved end residues are part of each CDR3. The D gene is left open where the match is weak. A clone size is listed for some rows: how often the clone was seen (once, few, many), or a class if it is expanded.

D	size	V	J	DNA	CDR3
TRBD2	-	TRBV6-5	TRBJ2-7	TGTGCCAGCAGTTACTCGGGGAGGGGTGGCTCCTACGAGCAGTACTTC	CASSYSGRGGSYEQYF
TRBD1	-	TRBV5-1	TRBJ2-5	TGCGCCAGCAGCTCCCGGACAGGGGGCAGCGAGACCCAGTACTTC	CASSSRTGGSETQYF
-	-	TRBV12-3/TRBV12-4	TRBJ2-1	TGTGCCAGCAGTCAAGGGATGGGGGGTGAGCAGTTCTTC	CASSQGMGGEQFF
-	few	TRBV14	TRBJ1-2	TGTGCCAGCAGCCAAGGAACGGCGGACTATGGCTACACCTTC	CASSQGTADYGYTF
-	once	TRBV10-2	TRBJ1-5	TGCGCCAGCAGTTCTAATAGCAATCAGCCCCAGCATTTT	CASSSNSNQPQHF
-	-	TRBV28	TRBJ1-3	TGTGCCAGCAGCTTTCTAGGAGTCTCTGGAAACACCATATATTTT	CASSFLGVSGNTIYF
TRBD2	-	TRBV9	TRBJ2-2	TGTGCCAGCAGCGAGGGACTAGCGGGAGGGGAGAGGACCGGGGAGCTGTTTTTT	CASSEGLAGGERTGELFF
TRBD1	-	TRBV14	TRBJ1-2	TGTGCCACTGGGGGACAGGGTTCTGGCTACACCTTC	CATGGQGSGYTF
TRBD1	-	TRBV28	TRBJ2-7	TGTGCCAGCAGGGGACAGGGGTCCTACGAGCAGTACTTC	CASRGQGSYEQYF
TRBD2	-	TRBV9	TRBJ2-3	TGTGCCAGCAGCGGACCGGGACTAGCGGGAGGGCGGAGCACAGATACGCAGTATTTT	CASSGPGLAGGRSTDTQYF
-	-	TRBV6-5	TRBJ2-2	TGTGCCAGCAGCCTAGTGATCGGGGAGCTGTTTTTT	CASSLVIGELFF
-	-	TRBV18	TRBJ2-7	TGTGCCAGCTCACCTATGGGCAGGGCCCACGAGCAGTACTTC	CASSPMGRAHEQYF
TRBD1	-	TRBV6-5	TRBJ1-6	TGTGCCAGCAGTTCGGACAGGGGGAGGTCACCCCTCCACTTT	CASSSDRGRSPLHF
-	-	TRBV19	TRBJ2-7	TGTGCCAGTAGAAGAGTATCAAGCTCCTACGAGCAGTACTTC	CASRRVSSSYEQYF
TRBD1	-	TRBV7-6	TRBJ1-2	TGTGCCAGCAGCCCAGACAGGGGCCGAGGCTACACCTTC	CASSPDRGRGYTF
TRBD2	once	TRBV27	TRBJ2-1	TGTGCCAGCAGTCCCCAAGGGCTAGCGGGAGTCGGCAATGAGCAGTTCTTC	CASSPQGLAGVGNEQFF
-	-	TRBV5-1	TRBJ1-3	TGCGCCAGCAGAGACAGTTTTACCGGAAACACCATATATTTT	CASRDSFTGNTIYF
-	-	TRBV27	TRBJ1-5	TGTGCCAGCAGACCTGGGAGGAGCGGTCAGCCCCAGCATTTT	CASRPGRSGQPQHF
TRBD2	-	TRBV27	TRBJ2-2	TGTGCCAGCAGTTTCAGGGTAGCGGGAGGAAACACCGGGGAGCTGTTTTTT	CASSFRVAGGNTGELFF
-	-	TRBV28	TRBJ2-7	TGTGCCAGCAGGAGTGCCCATTCGGGCTCCTACGAGCAGTACTTC	CASRSAHSGSYEQYF
-	-	TRBV5-1	TRBJ2-5	TGCGCCAGCAGCTCCAGTGGAAGGGAGGTAGAGACCCAGTACTTC	CASSSSGREVETQYF
-	-	TRBV9	TRBJ2-6	TGTGCCAGCAGCGTAGTCAGGAGGGGGGCCAACGTCCTGACTTTC	CASSVVRRGANVLTF
-	-	TRBV18	TRBJ1-2	TGTGCCAGCTCACCGGGCGGGTCTAACTATGGCTACACCTTC	CASSPGGSNYGYTF
-	-	TRBV12-3/TRBV12-4	TRBJ2-2	TGTGCCAGCAGTCCTAGGGGGGAGCTGTTTTTT	CASSPRGELFF
TRBD2	-	TRBV7-2	TRBJ2-3	TGTGCCAGCAGTTGGGGGGGGACGGGCACAGATACGCAGTATTTT	CASSWGGTGTDTQYF
TRBD2	-	TRBV3-1/TRBV3-2	TRBJ2-1	TGTGCCAGCAGCCAAGGAATGGGGACTAGCGGGAGGCCATACAATGAGCAGTTCTTC	CASSQGMGTSGRPYNEQFF
-	-	TRBV19	TRBJ1-5	TGTGCCAGTAGTATACTACAGAATAGCAATCAGCCCCAGCATTTT	CASSILQNSNQPQHF
-	-	TRBV7-8	TRBJ1-6	TGTGCCAGCAGCTTAGGCGGTCATAATTCACCCCTCCACTTT	CASSLGGHNSPLHF
TRBD1	-	TRBV5-1	TRBJ2-7	TGCGCCAGCAGAACAGGGGCCTCCTACGAGCAGTACTTC	CASRTGASYEQYF
-	-	TRBV12-3/TRBV12-4	TRBJ1-2	TGTGCCAGCAGTTTACCGGTCAACTATGGCTACACCTTC	CASSLPVNYGYTF
TRBD2	-	TRBV11-3	TRBJ2-1	TGTGCCAGCAGCTTAGGCGGGACTAGCGGTTACAATGAGCAGTTCTTC	CASSLGGTSGYNEQFF
-	-	TRBV10-3	TRBJ2-7	TGTGCCATCAAGCGGGACAATTACTACGAGCAGTACTTC	CAIKRDNYYEQYF
-	-	TRBV21-1	TRBJ1-4	TGTGCCAGCAGCAATATTAGCTGGTCCGGGACAGGGACCCCGGAGGCTAATGAAAAACTGTTTTTT	CASSNISWSGTGTPEANEKLFF
-	-	TRBV30	TRBJ2-7	TGTGCCTGGAGAAAACAGGGGGGGGCCTCCTACGAGCAGTACTTC	CAWRKQGGASYEQYF
TRBD1	-	TRBV6-4	TRBJ2-7	TGTGCCAGCAGTAGGGACAGGGGGTACGAGCAGTACTTC	CASSRDRGYEQYF
TRBD2	-	TRBV18	TRBJ2-3	TGTGCCAGCTCAGCCGCCGGGACTATCCTTACAGATACGCAGTATTTT	CASSAAGTILTDTQYF
TRBD1	-	TRBV18	TRBJ1-1	TGTGCCAGCTCACCAACCGACAGGGTGAACACTTTCTTT	CASSPTDRVNTFF
TRBD2	-	TRBV18	TRBJ2-2	TGTGCCAGCTCACTAGGGACTAGTTTCGCCGGGGAGCTGTTTTTT	CASSLGTSFAGELFF
TRBD2	once	TRBV6-1	TRBJ2-2	TGTGCCAGCAGTGAACTAGCGGCTAACACCGGGGAGCTGTTTTTT	CASSELAANTGELFF
TRBD1	-	TRBV11-2	TRBJ2-7	TGTGCCAGCAGCTCTCCGGGACAGGGTACCTACGAGCAGTACTTC	CASSSPGQGTYEQYF
TRBD1	once	TRBV2	TRBJ1-5	TGTGCCAGCAGTCAACAGGGGAGCAATCAGCCCCAGCATTTT	CASSQQGSNQPQHF
-	-	TRBV24-1	TRBJ1-2	TGTGCCACCAGTGATCCTGGGAGGGGCGATGGCTACACCTTC	CATSDPGRGDGYTF
-	-	TRBV19	TRBJ1-1	TGTGCCACCCGGTGGGCAGGGAACACTGAAGCTTTCTTT	CATRWAGNTEAFF
-	-	TRBV7-2	TRBJ1-1	TGTGCCAGCAACCTCTCTGGACAGTTCACTGAAGCTTTCTTT	CASNLSGQFTEAFF
-	-	TRBV27	TRBJ2-2	TGTGCCAGCAGTCTCTCAGGAGGGTTGACGAACACCGGGGAGCTGTTTTTT	CASSLSGGLTNTGELFF
TRBD1	-	TRBV11-2	TRBJ2-7	TGTGCCAGCAGTAAAGGGGCGGACAGGGGGCTTTACGAGCAGTACTTC	CASSKGADRGLYEQYF
TRBD1	-	TRBV27	TRBJ2-1	TGTGCCAGCAGTTTAGTGGCGGACAGGCGACGAGGCGGCGATGAGCAGTTCTTC	CASSLVADRRRGGDEQFF
-	-	TRBV28	TRBJ2-7	TGTGCCAGCAGTTTGGGAGGGACAGGCTCCTACGAGCAGTACTTC	CASSLGGTGSYEQYF
TRBD1	-	TRBV11-2	TRBJ1-5	TGTGCCAGCAGCGAGGGACAGGGGGATCAGCCCCAGCATTTT	CASSEGQGDQPQHF
-	-	TRBV30	TRBJ1-2	TGTGCCTGGACCCTCTCGTCAGGGGTTGATGGCTACACCTTC	CAWTLSSGVDGYTF
-	-	TRBV6-5	TRBJ1-1	TGTGCCAGCAGTCCCAGACAGGCGATGAACACTGAAGCTTTCTTT	CASSPRQAMNTEAFF
-	-	TRBV28	TRBJ1-2	TGTGCCAGCAGATCAACTTATGGCTACACCTTC	CASRSTYGYTF
-	once	TRBV9	TRBJ2-7	TGTGCCACCCACCCCCGGAGCTCCTACGAGCAGTACTTC	CATHPRSSYEQYF
TRBD1	-	TRBV28	TRBJ1-5	TGTGCCAGCAGTTTGGGCGGGACAGTTGGCAATCAGCCCCAGCATTTT	CASSLGGTVGNQPQHF
-	-	TRBV25-1	TRBJ2-5	TGTGCCAGCAGTGAATTGCCAGAAGAGACCCAGTACTTC	CASSELPEETQYF
TRBD1	-	TRBV5-5	TRBJ2-1	TGTGCCAGCAGCTTCGGGACAGGGTCCTACAATGAGCAGTTCTTC	CASSFGTGSYNEQFF
TRBD1	-	TRBV10-1	TRBJ2-5	TGCGCCAGCAGTGCGGGACAGTGGGTCCAGTACTTC	CASSAGQWVQYF